The 28 T cell receptor beta chains in this list originate from one sample, sequenced in a study of blood T cell repertoires in COVID-19. Here immunoSEQ multiplex PCR was the method, and the copy in TCRdb shows in-frame clones only, minus some. This table has approximately 11,000 clones, 70% to 80% appearing once. The sequencing sample was made of peripheral blood. Receptor source: a man aged 55-75 years with COVID-19, enrolled during active disease.

This clone was observed a handful of times. The J gene is TRBJ2-2, the V gene TRBV5-8, with 7 bases matching TRBD1. V gave up 8 bases and J gave up 4 bases; unmatched junction bases: 5. This CDR3 is built from 13 residues. Germline assignment: CDR1 SGHTS and CDR2 YDEGEE. For the CDR3, the DNA is TGTGCCAGGCGACAGGGTGGCACCGGGGAGCTGTTTTTT. It yields the protein CARRQGGTGELFF. Full variable domain (outside the CDR3, taken from reference TRBV5-8 and TRBJ2-2): EAGVTQSPTHLIKTRGQQATLRCSPISGHTSVYWYQQALGLGLQFLLWYDEGEERNRGNFPPRFSGRQFPNYSSELNVNALELEDSALYLCARRQGGTGELFFGEGSRLTVL.

This sequence joins TRBV11-3 and TRBJ2-5; 10 nucleotides line up with TRBD2. The CDR3 totals 17 residues. Germline loops: CDR1 SGHNT, CDR2 YENEEA. V shed 5 bases, J shed 3 bases, and the junction held 12 bases outside the gene matches. The CDR3 reads CASSPRRAGGPEETQYF. The CDR3 DNA reads as TGTGCCAGCAGCCCTCGACGAGCGGGAGGGCCTGAAGAGACCCAGTACTTC.

The V and J genes are TRBV5-1 and TRBJ2-3; D is perhaps TRBD1 (6 bases). Trimming removed 0 bases from V and 0 bases from J, with 11 bases in between. This CDR3 spans 16 amino acids. CDR1 and CDR2 from the germline V gene are SGHRS and YFSETQ. CDR3 sequence (DNA): TGCGCCAGCAGCTTGGGGTCAGGGGCCAGCACAGATACGCAGTATTTT. Its protein is CASSLGSGASTDTQYF.

This chain connects TRBV3-1 (or the pseudogene TRBV3-2) to TRBJ2-1; D is perhaps TRBD1 (6 bases). V was shortened by 2 bases and J by 5 bases, with 10 bases between the two germline ends. The CDR3 is 14 amino acids. Germline CDR1 reads LGHDT; CDR2 reads YNNKEL (reference sequence). The CDR3 sequence: CASSQQGWDNEQFF. Written as DNA, the CDR3 is TGTGCCAGCAGCCAACAGGGGTGGGACAATGAGCAGTTCTTC.

The rearrangement joins TRBV12-3 or TRBV12-4 to TRBJ1-2, with 9 positions matching TRBD1. V dropped 6 bases and J dropped 8; count of bases not matched to a gene: 7. The CDR3 has 13 amino acids. CDR3: CASSDGTGRGYTF. The CDR3 DNA is TGTGCCAGCAGCGACGGGACAGGGCGAGGCTACACCTTC.

The rearrangement links TRBV11-3 to TRBJ1-1; the match to TRBD1 covers 9 bases. Germline V gene lookup returns CDR1 SGHNT and CDR2 YENEEA. V shed 5 bases, J shed 4 bases, and the junction held 8 bases outside the gene matches. The CDR3 sequence is 15 residues long. CDR3 DNA: TGTGCCAGCAGCCCACAGGGGGCCCAAGTCACTGAAGCTTTCTTT. It encodes CASSPQGAQVTEAFF.

CDR3 amino acids: CASSFWTGGASYYGYTF. The CDR3 region has the DNA TGTGCCAGCAGCTTTTGGACAGGGGGCGCCTCATACTATGGCTACACCTTC. V and J are TRBV5-6 and TRBJ1-2; 11 bases map to TRBD1. CDR3 size: 17 residues. Germline CDR1 is SGHDT and CDR2 is YYEEEE. The V segment lost 2 bases and the J segment 3 bases; nucleotides outside the gene matches: 9.

This sequence joins TRBV11-2 and TRBJ1-1, with D tentatively TRBD1 (6 bases). Germline assignment: CDR1 SGHAT and CDR2 FQNNGV. V gave up 3 bases and J gave up 5 bases, with 10 bases separating them. The CDR3 covers 13 residues. The chain's CDR3 is CASSLGAGTEAFF. The DNA of the CDR3 is TGTGCCAGCAGCTTGGGGGCTGGAACTGAAGCTTTCTTT.

The gene calls are TRBV29-1 and TRBJ1-6, with D maybe TRBD1 (6 bases). The length of the CDR3 is 14 residues. The V end lost 4 bases, the J end lost 6 bases, and 13 bases lay between the germline ends. Germline values: CDR1 SQVTM, CDR2 ANQGSEA. CDR3 DNA sequence: TGCAGCGTTGGTGATGGACAGATTAATTCACCCCTCCACTTT. As protein: CSVGDGQINSPLHF.

The gene calls are TRBV6-2 or TRBV6-3 and TRBJ2-1; 8 nucleotides match TRBD2. V lost 0 bases and J lost 6; bases outside the gene matches: 16. In germline, CDR1 is MNHEY, CDR2 SVGEGT. The CDR3 consists of 19 residues. CDR3 nucleotide sequence: TGTGCCAGCAGTTACTCGAGAAAAATAGCGGGACCTTGGACCAATGAGCAGTTCTTC. Translated: CASSYSRKIAGPWTNEQFF.

V usage is TRBV7-9 and J usage is TRBJ2-1; 15 bases agree with TRBD2. With 6 bases clipped from V and 9 bases from J, the junction kept 9 bases outside the gene matches. CDR3 size: 16 residues. The V gene's germline CDR1 is SEHNR and CDR2 FQNEAQ (reference sequence). The CDR3 here is CASSPPGLAGGTEQFF. CDR3 DNA sequence: TGTGCCAGCAGTCCTCCTGGACTAGCGGGGGGGACTGAGCAGTTCTTC. The full variable domain, completed using reference TRBV7-9 and TRBJ2-1, is DTGVSQNPRHKITKRGQNVTFRCDPISEHNRLYWYRQTLGQGPEFLTYFQNEAQLEKSRLLSDRFSAERPKGSFSTLEIQRTEQGDSAMYLCASSPPGLAGGTEQFFGPGTRLTVL.

The chain is built from TRBV3-1 (or the pseudogene TRBV3-2) and TRBJ1-5, with 7 bases aligning to TRBD1. The CDR3 extends over 15 amino acids. The V segment lost 5 bases and the J segment 3 bases; nucleotides outside the gene matches: 7. CDR1 LGHDT and CDR2 YNNKEL come from the germline V gene (reference sequence). This CDR3 reads CASSDGQVSNQPQHF. The CDR3 DNA is TGTGCCAGCAGCGATGGACAGGTTTCCAATCAGCCCCAGCATTTT.

The chain has TRBV3-1 (or the pseudogene TRBV3-2) and TRBJ1-5, with TRBD1 matching over 10 bases. Germline V gene lookup returns CDR1 LGHDT and CDR2 YNNKEL (reference sequence). The CDR3 covers 15 residues. V trimming: 4 bases; J trimming: 5 bases; junction bases outside the gene matches: 5. CDR3 loop: CASSRGTGEYQPQHF. CDR3 bases: TGTGCCAGCAGCCGAGGGACAGGGGAATATCAGCCCCAGCATTTT.

V is TRBV6-5 and J is TRBJ1-3; unclear D gene. V lost 6 bases and J 0 bases, leaving 12 bases between the germline ends. Germline CDR1 is MNHEY and CDR2 is SVGAGI. The CDR3 is made up of 15 amino acids. CDR3 amino acids: CASSLASDSGNTIYF. The CDR3 DNA reads TGTGCCAGCAGCCTAGCATCAGACTCTGGAAACACCATATATTTT.

This chain uses TRBV19 with TRBJ1-1; TRBD1 agrees at 9 bases. The CDR3 sequence is 13 residues long. The V and J ends lost 10 bases and 1 base, in that order; junction bases with no gene match: 4. CDR1 and CDR2 from the germline V gene are LNHDA and SQIVND (reference sequence). This CDR3 reads CATETGGNTEAFF. The CDR3 nucleotides are TGTGCCACCGAGACAGGGGGGAACACTGAAGCTTTCTTT.

V and J are TRBV5-6 and TRBJ1-6; TRBD1 matches at 12 bases. This CDR3 is 16 amino acids long. CDR1 and CDR2 from the germline V gene are SGHDT and YYEEEE. The trim removed 0 bases at V and 7 bases at J, leaving 2 bases unmatched. The CDR3, as DNA: TGTGCCAGCAGCTTGGTTGGGACAGGGGGCAATTCACCCCTCCACTTT. Translation: CASSLVGTGGNSPLHF.

J is TRBJ1-3 and V is TRBV4-3; D is unresolved. CDR3 size: 14 residues. V was shortened by 1 base and J by 7 bases, with 11 bases between the two germline ends. Germline-derived CDR1 and CDR2 are LGHNA and YSLEER. The CDR3 region has the DNA TGCGCCAGCAGCCAAGGACTTGGGAGTAACACCATATATTTT. It yields the protein CASSQGLGSNTIYF.

This clone is classed as medium-sized. The V and J genes are TRBV27 and TRBJ1-5; D may be TRBD1 (6 bases). Germline V gene lookup returns CDR1 MNHEY and CDR2 SMNVEV (reference sequence). Between the trimmed V and J ends, which lost 2 bases and 6 bases, there was a span of 14 bases. The CDR3 extends over 15 amino acids. CDR3 residues: CASSLQGMGFQPQHF. In DNA, the CDR3 is TGTGCCAGCAGTTTACAGGGGATGGGTTTTCAGCCCCAGCATTTT.

This chain joins TRBV7-2 and TRBJ1-5; 12 nucleotides agree with TRBD1. CDR3 size: 15 residues. The junction had 4 bases not matched to a gene; V was cut back by 1 base and J by 9 bases. Germline-derived CDR1 and CDR2 are SGHTA and FQGNSA. CDR3 bases: TGTGCCAGCAGCTTAGAGGGACAGGGGGCAGCGCCCCAGCATTTT. Amino acid sequence: CASSLEGQGAAPQHF.

J is TRBJ2-5 and V is TRBV29-1, with 7 bases matching TRBD1. With 7 bases clipped from V and 5 bases from J, the junction kept 4 bases outside the gene matches. CDR1 and CDR2 (germline): SQVTM, ANQGSEA. This CDR3 is built from 11 residues. The CDR3 nucleotides read TGCAGCGCTGACAGGGTGGAGACCCAGTACTTC. Amino acid sequence: CSADRVETQYF.

The chain links TRBV3-1 (or the pseudogene TRBV3-2) to TRBJ2-3; TRBD2 aligns across 9 bases. This CDR3 has 19 amino acids. Germline-derived CDR1 and CDR2 are LGHDT and YNNKEL (reference sequence). V gave up 4 bases and J gave up 0 bases; unmatched junction bases: 14. Here the CDR3 DNA reads TGTGCCAGCAGCCGACTAGCGGAGCGGCTAGGTCCTAGCACAGATACGCAGTATTTT. Translation: CASSRLAERLGPSTDTQYF.

The chain has TRBV6-2 or TRBV6-3 and TRBJ2-4; maybe TRBD2 (6 bases). Deletions cut 2 bases from V and 0 bases from J, with 11 bases between. Per the germline V gene, CDR1 is MNHEY and CDR2 is SVGEGT. This CDR3 is built from 16 residues. CDR3 residues: CASSYGGLEAKNIQYF. The CDR3 region has the DNA TGTGCCAGCAGTTACGGGGGGTTGGAAGCCAAAAACATTCAGTACTTC.

This clone has just a few counts. The rearrangement uses TRBV7-9 and TRBJ1-3, with D perhaps matching TRBD1 (6 bases). The CDR3 loop spans 15 amino acids. Per the germline V gene, CDR1 is SEHNR and CDR2 is FQNEAQ (reference sequence). V was clipped by 5 bases and J by 8 bases, with 19 bases between them. The CDR3, as DNA: TGTGCCAGCAGCCTGAGGGGGGGGATCCAAGACACCATATATTTT. This codes for CASSLRGGIQDTIYF.

V is TRBV18 and J is TRBJ2-3; D gene uncertain. This CDR3 is 14 amino acids long. The germline gives CDR1 KGHSH, CDR2 LQKENI. V lost 2 bases and J 0 bases, leaving 6 bases between the germline ends. The CDR3 loop is CASSPFLSTDTQYF. CDR3 DNA: TGTGCCAGCTCACCATTTCTTAGCACAGATACGCAGTATTTT.

This chain links TRBV27 with TRBJ1-5, with D perhaps matching TRBD1 (6 bases). CDR3 length: 14 amino acids. Germline CDR1 is MNHEY and CDR2 is SMNVEV (reference sequence). V was pared by 6 bases and J by 5 bases, with 14 bases between. The chain's CDR3 is CASSPGGGYQPQHF. CDR3 in DNA: TGTGCCAGCAGCCCGGGAGGGGGTTATCAGCCCCAGCATTTT.

This clone was observed a handful of times. The chain couples TRBV25-1 to TRBJ1-3, with D unresolved. Germline V gives CDR1 MGHDK, CDR2 SYGVNS. The V end lost 3 bases, the J end lost 7 bases, and 13 bases lay between the germline ends. This CDR3 is built from 14 residues. CDR3 sequence reads: CASSDVGLTNTIYF. The CDR3 nucleotides are TGTGCCAGCAGTGATGTTGGACTTACTAACACCATATATTTT.

The rearrangement links TRBV27 to TRBJ2-3, with a weak D call TRBD2 (6 bases). Germline V gene sequence: CDR1 MNHEY, CDR2 SMNVEV (reference sequence). The CDR3 is 13 amino acids. Trimming removed 5 bases at V and 4 bases at J, with 10 bases between. The CDR3: CASSPTRADTQYF. CDR3 DNA: TGTGCCAGCAGTCCGACTAGGGCAGATACGCAGTATTTT.

This clone turned up a few times. This chain joins TRBV13 and TRBJ2-7, with D possibly being TRBD1 (6 bases). This CDR3 has 13 amino acids. V lost 5 bases and J 6 bases, leaving 14 bases between the germline ends. The germline gives CDR1 PRHDT, CDR2 FYEKMQ (reference sequence). CDR3 loop: CASSPYRVPEQYV. Written as DNA, the CDR3 is TGTGCCAGCAGCCCGTACAGGGTCCCCGAGCAGTACGTC.